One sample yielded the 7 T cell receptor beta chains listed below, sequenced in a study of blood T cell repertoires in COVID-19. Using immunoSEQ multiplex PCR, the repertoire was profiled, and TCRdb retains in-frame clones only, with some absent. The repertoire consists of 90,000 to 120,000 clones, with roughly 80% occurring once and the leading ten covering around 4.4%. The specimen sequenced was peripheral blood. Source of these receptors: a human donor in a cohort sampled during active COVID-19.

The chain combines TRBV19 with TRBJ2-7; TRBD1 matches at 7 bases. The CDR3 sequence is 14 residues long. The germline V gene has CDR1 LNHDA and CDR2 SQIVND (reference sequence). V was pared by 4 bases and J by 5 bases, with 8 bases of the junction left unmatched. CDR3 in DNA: TGTGCCAGTAGTACAACAGGGGCGCGAAACGAGCAGTACTTC. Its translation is CASSTTGARNEQYF.

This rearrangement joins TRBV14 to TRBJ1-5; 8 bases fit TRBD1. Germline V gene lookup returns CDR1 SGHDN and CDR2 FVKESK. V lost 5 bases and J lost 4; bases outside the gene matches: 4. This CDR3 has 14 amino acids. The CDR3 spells CASSTTGDNQPQHF. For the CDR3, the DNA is TGTGCCAGCAGCACGACAGGGGATAATCAGCCCCAGCATTTT.

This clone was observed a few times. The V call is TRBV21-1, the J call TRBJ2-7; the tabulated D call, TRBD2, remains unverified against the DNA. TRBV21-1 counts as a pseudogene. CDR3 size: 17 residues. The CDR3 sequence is CASSLTGASGSPYEQYF. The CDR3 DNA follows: TGTGCCAGCAGCCTTACAGGTGCCAGCGGGAGTCCCTACGAGCAGTACTTC.

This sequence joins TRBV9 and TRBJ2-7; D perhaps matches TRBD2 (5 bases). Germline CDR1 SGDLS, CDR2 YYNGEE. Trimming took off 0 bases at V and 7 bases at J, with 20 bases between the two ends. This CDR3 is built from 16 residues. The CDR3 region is CASSVDGRETPLEQYF. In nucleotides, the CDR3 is TGTGCCAGCAGCGTAGATGGTCGGGAAACACCCTTGGAGCAGTACTTC.

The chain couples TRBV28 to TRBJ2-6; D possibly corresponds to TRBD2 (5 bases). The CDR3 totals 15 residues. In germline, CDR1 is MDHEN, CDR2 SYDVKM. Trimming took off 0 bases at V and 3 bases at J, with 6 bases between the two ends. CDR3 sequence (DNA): TGTGCCAGCAGTTTATGGGGGAGTGGGGCCAACGTCCTGACTTTC. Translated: CASSLWGSGANVLTF.

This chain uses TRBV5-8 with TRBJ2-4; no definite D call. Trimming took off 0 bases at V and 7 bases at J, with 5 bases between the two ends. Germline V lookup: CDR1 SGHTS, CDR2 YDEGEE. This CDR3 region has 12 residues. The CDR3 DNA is TGTGCCAGCAGCTTGGGACTTAACATTCAGTACTTC. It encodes CASSLGLNIQYF.

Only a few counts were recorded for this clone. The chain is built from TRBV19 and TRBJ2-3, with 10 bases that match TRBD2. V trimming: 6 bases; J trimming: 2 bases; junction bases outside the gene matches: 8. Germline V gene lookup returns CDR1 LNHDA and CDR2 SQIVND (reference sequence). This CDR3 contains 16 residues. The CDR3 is CASSKEAGGTTDTQYF. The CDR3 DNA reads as TGTGCCAGTAGCAAAGAAGCGGGAGGGACCACAGATACGCAGTATTTT.